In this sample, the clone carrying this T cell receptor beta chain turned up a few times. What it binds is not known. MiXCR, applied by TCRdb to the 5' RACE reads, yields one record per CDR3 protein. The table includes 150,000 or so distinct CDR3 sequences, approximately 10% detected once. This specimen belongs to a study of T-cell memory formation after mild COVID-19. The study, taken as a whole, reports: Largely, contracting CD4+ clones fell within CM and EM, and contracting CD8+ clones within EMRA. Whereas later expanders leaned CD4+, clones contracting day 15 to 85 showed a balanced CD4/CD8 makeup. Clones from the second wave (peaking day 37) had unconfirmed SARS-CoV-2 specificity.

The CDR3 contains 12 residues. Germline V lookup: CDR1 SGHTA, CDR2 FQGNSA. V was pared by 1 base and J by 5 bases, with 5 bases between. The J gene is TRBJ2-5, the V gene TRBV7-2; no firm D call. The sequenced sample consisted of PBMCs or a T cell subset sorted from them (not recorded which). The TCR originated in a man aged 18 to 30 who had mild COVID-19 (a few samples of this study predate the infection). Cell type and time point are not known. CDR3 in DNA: TGTGCCAGCAGCTTAGTCCCCGAGACCCAGTACTTC. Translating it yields CASSLVPETQYF.